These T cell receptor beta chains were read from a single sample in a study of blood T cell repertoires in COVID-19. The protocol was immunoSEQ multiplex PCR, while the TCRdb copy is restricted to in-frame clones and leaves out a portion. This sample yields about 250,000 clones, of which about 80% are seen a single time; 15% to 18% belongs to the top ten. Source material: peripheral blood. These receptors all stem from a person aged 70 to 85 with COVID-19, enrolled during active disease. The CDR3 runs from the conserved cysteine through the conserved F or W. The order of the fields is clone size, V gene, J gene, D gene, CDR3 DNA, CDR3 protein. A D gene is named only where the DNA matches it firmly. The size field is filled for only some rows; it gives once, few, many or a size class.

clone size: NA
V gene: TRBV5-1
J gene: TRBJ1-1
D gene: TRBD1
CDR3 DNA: TGCGCCAGCAGCGCCTGGAGGACAGGGGTCGATGAAGCTTTCTTT
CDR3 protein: CASSAWRTGVDEAFF

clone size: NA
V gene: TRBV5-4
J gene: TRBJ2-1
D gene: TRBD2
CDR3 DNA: TGTGCCAGCAGCTATGCTACTAGCGCGCGCTACAATGAGCAGTTCTTC
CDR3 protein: CASSYATSARYNEQFF

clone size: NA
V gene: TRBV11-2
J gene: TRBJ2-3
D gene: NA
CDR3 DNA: TGTGCCAGCAGCCCCCAGGGCCTCACAGATACGCAGTATTTT
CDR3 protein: CASSPQGLTDTQYF

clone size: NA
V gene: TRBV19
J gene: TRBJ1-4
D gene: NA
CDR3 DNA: TGTGCCAGTAGTAGCTCCTCTATCAGGGTGGAAAAACTGTTTTTT
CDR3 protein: CASSSSSIRVEKLFF

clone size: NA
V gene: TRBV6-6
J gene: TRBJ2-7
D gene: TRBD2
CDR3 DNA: TGTGCCAGCAGTTACTCAGTCTCTAGCGGACTCTACGAGCAGTACTTC
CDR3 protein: CASSYSVSSGLYEQYF

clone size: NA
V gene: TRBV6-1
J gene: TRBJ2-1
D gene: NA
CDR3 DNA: TGTGCCAGCATCGCGGGGGCTAGGAATGAGCAGTTCTTC
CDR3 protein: CASIAGARNEQFF

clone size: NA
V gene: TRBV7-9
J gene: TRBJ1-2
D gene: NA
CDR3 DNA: TGTGCCAGCAGCCAACTGCGGGATCAGAGCCTGTATGGCTACACCTTC
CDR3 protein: CASSQLRDQSLYGYTF

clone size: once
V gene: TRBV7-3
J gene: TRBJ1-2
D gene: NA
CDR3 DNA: TGTGCCAGCAGCTTATCGACAGGCCCCCTGGATGGCTACACCTTC
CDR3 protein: CASSLSTGPLDGYTF

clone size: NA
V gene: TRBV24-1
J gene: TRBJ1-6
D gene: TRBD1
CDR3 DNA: TGTGCCACCAGTGATGGGGGACAGGGGCTACTCCACCGTCGTAATTCACCCCTCCACTTT
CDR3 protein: CATSDGGQGLLHRRNSPLHF

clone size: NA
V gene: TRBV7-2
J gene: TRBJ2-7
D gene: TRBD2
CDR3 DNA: TGTGCCAGCAGTCTCGGGACTAGCCTTAGCTACGAGCAGTACTTC
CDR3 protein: CASSLGTSLSYEQYF

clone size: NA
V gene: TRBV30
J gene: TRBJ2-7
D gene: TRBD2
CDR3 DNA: TGTGCCTGGAGCGACGAAACTAGCGGGAGGGGGGTCGACGAGCAGTACTTC
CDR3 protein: CAWSDETSGRGVDEQYF

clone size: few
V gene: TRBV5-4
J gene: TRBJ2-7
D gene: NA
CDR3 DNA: TGTGCCAGCAGCGAGAGTGGCGAGCAGTACTTC
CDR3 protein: CASSESGEQYF

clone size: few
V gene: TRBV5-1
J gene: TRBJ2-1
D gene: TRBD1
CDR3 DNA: TGCGCCAGCAGCTTTAGGACAGGTCGCAATGAGCAGTTCTTC
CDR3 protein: CASSFRTGRNEQFF

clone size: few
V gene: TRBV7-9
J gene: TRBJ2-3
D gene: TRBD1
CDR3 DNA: TGTGCCAGCAGGCCGACCCCTCGGGACAGGGGTACAGATACGCAGTATTTT
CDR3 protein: CASRPTPRDRGTDTQYF

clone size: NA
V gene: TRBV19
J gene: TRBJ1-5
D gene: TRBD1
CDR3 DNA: TGTGCCAGCCGGACAGGAGGGCAGCCCCAGCATTTT
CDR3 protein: CASRTGGQPQHF

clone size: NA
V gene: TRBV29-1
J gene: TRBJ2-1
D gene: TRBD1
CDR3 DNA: TGCAGCGTTGCCGGGACAGCGTACAATGAGCAGTTCTTC
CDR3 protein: CSVAGTAYNEQFF

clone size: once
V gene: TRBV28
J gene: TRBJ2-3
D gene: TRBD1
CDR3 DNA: TGTGCCAGCAGTTTATCGACAGGGGGAATGATAAGCACAGATACGCAGTATTTT
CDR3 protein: CASSLSTGGMISTDTQYF

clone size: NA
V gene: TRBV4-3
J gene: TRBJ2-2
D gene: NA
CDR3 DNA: TGCGCCAGCAGCCAAGATCGTACTAGAGGGACCGGGGAGCTGTTTTTT
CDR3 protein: CASSQDRTRGTGELFF

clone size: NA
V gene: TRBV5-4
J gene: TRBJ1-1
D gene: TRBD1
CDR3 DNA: TGTGCCAGCAACCGGCACAGGGGATCTGGGGACACTGAAGCTTTCTTT
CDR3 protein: CASNRHRGSGDTEAFF

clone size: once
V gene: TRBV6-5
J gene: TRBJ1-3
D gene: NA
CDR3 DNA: TGTGCCAGCAGGCGACCAGGGTTAGATGGAAACACCATATATTTT
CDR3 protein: CASRRPGLDGNTIYF

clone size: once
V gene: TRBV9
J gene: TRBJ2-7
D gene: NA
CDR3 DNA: TGTGCCAGCAGCGCCCTAGGCTTGGCGTCGGGGTCCGAGCAGTACTTC
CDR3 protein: CASSALGLASGSEQYF

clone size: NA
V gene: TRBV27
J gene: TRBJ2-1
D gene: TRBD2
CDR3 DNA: TGTGCCAGCAGTTTGGATCGGGGGGGCAATGAGCAGTTCTTC
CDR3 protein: CASSLDRGGNEQFF

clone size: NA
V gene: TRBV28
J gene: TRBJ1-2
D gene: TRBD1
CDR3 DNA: TGTGCCAGCAGATCGACCGGGACAGGGGATGGCTACACCTTC
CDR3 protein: CASRSTGTGDGYTF

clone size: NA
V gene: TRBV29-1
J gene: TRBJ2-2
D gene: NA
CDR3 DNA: TGCAGCGTTGAGGGGGGTGGGAGCACCGGGGAGCTGTTTTTT
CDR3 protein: CSVEGGGSTGELFF

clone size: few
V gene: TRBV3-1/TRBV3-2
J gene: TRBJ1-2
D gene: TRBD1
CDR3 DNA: TGTGCCAGCAGCCCGACCCCAACCGGGACAGGGGATGGCTACACCTTC
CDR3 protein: CASSPTPTGTGDGYTF

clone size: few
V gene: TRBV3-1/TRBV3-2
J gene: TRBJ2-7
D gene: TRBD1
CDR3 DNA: TGTGCCAGCAGCCATGACCGGGACAGGACCTACGAGCAGTACTTC
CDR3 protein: CASSHDRDRTYEQYF

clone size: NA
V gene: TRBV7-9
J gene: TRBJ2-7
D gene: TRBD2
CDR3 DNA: TGTGCCAGCAGCGGTCGCGGGGGGAGCAACGAGCAGTACTTC
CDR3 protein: CASSGRGGSNEQYF

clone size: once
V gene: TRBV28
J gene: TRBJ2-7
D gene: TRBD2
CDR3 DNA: TGTGCCAGCAGTTCTAGCGGGAGCGTCCTTTGGGAGCAGTACTTC
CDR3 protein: CASSSSGSVLWEQYF

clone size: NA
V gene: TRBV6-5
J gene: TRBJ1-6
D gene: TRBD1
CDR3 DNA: TGTGCCAGCAGCGCTGACAGGGGGGATTCACCCCTCCACTTT
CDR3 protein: CASSADRGDSPLHF

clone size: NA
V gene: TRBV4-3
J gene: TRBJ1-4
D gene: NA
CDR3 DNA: TGCGCCAGCAGCCAATTTCATACTGCAACTAATGAAAAACTGTTTTTT
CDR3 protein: CASSQFHTATNEKLFF

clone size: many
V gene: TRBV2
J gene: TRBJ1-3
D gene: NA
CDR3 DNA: TGTGCCAGCAGTGACCGTAAAGCCCAAAACACCATATATTTT
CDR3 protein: CASSDRKAQNTIYF

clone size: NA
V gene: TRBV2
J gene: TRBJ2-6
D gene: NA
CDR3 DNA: TGTGCCAGCAGTGAAACGGGGATACCTCTTGCTGGGGCCAACGTCCTGACTTTC
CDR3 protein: CASSETGIPLAGANVLTF

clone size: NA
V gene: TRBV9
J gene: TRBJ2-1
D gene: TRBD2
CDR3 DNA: TGTGCCAGCAGCCTTAGCGGGAGCTCCTACAATGAGCAGTTCTTC
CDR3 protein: CASSLSGSSYNEQFF

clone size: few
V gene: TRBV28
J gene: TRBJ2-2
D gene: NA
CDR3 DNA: TGTGCCAGCAGTCCTTGGGGGACTGAGTACACCGGGGAGCTGTTTTTT
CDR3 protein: CASSPWGTEYTGELFF

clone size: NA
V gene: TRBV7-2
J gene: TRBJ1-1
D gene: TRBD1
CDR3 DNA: TGTGCCAGCAGCTCCCATGCTGACGGACAGGGAAGAACGAGGACTGAAGCTTTCTTT
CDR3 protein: CASSSHADGQGRTRTEAFF

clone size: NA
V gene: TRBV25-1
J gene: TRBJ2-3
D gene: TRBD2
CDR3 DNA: TGTGCCAGCAGTGCCACTAGCGCCACAGATACGCAGTATTTT
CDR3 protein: CASSATSATDTQYF

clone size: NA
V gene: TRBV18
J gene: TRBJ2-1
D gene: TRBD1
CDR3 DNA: TGTGCCAGCTCACCTCTACCCACAACAGGGGTCATCCAATCCAATGAGCAGTTCTTC
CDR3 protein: CASSPLPTTGVIQSNEQFF

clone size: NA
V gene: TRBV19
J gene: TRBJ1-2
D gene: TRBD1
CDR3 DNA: TGTGCCAGTAGCCGGGACAGAAGAGACTATGGCTACACCTTC
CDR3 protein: CASSRDRRDYGYTF

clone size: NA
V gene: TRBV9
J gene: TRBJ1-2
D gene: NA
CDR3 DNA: TGTGCCAGCAGCGTAGAGGTGGGGGGCTATGGCTACACCTTC
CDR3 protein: CASSVEVGGYGYTF

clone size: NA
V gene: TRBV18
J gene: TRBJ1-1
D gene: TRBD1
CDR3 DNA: TGTGCCAGCTCCCCCAGGGGGGCCGGCATGAACACTGAAGCTTTCTTT
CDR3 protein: CASSPRGAGMNTEAFF

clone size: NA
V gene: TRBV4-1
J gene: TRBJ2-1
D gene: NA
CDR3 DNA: TGCGCCAGCAGCCAAGGACTAGGGAACAATGAGCAGTTCTTC
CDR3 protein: CASSQGLGNNEQFF

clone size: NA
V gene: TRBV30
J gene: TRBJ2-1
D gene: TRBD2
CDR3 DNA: TGTGCCTGGAGTGTACAAGGCGGGAGGTTAAATGAGCAGTTCTTC
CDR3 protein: CAWSVQGGRLNEQFF

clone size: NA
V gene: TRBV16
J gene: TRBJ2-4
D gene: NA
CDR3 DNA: TGTGCCAGCACCGGGACATATCTCGCCAAAAACATTCAGTACTTC
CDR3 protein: CASTGTYLAKNIQYF

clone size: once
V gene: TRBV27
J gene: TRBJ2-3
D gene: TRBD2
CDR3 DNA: TGTGCCAGCAGTTTTTTAGCGGGAGCAGATACGCAGTATTTT
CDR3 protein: CASSFLAGADTQYF

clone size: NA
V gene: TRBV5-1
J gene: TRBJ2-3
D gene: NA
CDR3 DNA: TGCGCCAGCAGCTTTGGGGCAGGCACAGATACGCAGTATTTT
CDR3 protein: CASSFGAGTDTQYF

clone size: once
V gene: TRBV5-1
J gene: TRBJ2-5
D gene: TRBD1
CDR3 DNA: TGCGCCAGCAGCATATCAGGGACAGGGCGAGAGACCCAGTACTTC
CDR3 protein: CASSISGTGRETQYF

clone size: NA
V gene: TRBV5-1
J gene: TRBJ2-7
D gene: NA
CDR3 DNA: TGCGCCAGCAGCCCGAACGGACAGTTTCCCTACGAGCAGTACTTC
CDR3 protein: CASSPNGQFPYEQYF